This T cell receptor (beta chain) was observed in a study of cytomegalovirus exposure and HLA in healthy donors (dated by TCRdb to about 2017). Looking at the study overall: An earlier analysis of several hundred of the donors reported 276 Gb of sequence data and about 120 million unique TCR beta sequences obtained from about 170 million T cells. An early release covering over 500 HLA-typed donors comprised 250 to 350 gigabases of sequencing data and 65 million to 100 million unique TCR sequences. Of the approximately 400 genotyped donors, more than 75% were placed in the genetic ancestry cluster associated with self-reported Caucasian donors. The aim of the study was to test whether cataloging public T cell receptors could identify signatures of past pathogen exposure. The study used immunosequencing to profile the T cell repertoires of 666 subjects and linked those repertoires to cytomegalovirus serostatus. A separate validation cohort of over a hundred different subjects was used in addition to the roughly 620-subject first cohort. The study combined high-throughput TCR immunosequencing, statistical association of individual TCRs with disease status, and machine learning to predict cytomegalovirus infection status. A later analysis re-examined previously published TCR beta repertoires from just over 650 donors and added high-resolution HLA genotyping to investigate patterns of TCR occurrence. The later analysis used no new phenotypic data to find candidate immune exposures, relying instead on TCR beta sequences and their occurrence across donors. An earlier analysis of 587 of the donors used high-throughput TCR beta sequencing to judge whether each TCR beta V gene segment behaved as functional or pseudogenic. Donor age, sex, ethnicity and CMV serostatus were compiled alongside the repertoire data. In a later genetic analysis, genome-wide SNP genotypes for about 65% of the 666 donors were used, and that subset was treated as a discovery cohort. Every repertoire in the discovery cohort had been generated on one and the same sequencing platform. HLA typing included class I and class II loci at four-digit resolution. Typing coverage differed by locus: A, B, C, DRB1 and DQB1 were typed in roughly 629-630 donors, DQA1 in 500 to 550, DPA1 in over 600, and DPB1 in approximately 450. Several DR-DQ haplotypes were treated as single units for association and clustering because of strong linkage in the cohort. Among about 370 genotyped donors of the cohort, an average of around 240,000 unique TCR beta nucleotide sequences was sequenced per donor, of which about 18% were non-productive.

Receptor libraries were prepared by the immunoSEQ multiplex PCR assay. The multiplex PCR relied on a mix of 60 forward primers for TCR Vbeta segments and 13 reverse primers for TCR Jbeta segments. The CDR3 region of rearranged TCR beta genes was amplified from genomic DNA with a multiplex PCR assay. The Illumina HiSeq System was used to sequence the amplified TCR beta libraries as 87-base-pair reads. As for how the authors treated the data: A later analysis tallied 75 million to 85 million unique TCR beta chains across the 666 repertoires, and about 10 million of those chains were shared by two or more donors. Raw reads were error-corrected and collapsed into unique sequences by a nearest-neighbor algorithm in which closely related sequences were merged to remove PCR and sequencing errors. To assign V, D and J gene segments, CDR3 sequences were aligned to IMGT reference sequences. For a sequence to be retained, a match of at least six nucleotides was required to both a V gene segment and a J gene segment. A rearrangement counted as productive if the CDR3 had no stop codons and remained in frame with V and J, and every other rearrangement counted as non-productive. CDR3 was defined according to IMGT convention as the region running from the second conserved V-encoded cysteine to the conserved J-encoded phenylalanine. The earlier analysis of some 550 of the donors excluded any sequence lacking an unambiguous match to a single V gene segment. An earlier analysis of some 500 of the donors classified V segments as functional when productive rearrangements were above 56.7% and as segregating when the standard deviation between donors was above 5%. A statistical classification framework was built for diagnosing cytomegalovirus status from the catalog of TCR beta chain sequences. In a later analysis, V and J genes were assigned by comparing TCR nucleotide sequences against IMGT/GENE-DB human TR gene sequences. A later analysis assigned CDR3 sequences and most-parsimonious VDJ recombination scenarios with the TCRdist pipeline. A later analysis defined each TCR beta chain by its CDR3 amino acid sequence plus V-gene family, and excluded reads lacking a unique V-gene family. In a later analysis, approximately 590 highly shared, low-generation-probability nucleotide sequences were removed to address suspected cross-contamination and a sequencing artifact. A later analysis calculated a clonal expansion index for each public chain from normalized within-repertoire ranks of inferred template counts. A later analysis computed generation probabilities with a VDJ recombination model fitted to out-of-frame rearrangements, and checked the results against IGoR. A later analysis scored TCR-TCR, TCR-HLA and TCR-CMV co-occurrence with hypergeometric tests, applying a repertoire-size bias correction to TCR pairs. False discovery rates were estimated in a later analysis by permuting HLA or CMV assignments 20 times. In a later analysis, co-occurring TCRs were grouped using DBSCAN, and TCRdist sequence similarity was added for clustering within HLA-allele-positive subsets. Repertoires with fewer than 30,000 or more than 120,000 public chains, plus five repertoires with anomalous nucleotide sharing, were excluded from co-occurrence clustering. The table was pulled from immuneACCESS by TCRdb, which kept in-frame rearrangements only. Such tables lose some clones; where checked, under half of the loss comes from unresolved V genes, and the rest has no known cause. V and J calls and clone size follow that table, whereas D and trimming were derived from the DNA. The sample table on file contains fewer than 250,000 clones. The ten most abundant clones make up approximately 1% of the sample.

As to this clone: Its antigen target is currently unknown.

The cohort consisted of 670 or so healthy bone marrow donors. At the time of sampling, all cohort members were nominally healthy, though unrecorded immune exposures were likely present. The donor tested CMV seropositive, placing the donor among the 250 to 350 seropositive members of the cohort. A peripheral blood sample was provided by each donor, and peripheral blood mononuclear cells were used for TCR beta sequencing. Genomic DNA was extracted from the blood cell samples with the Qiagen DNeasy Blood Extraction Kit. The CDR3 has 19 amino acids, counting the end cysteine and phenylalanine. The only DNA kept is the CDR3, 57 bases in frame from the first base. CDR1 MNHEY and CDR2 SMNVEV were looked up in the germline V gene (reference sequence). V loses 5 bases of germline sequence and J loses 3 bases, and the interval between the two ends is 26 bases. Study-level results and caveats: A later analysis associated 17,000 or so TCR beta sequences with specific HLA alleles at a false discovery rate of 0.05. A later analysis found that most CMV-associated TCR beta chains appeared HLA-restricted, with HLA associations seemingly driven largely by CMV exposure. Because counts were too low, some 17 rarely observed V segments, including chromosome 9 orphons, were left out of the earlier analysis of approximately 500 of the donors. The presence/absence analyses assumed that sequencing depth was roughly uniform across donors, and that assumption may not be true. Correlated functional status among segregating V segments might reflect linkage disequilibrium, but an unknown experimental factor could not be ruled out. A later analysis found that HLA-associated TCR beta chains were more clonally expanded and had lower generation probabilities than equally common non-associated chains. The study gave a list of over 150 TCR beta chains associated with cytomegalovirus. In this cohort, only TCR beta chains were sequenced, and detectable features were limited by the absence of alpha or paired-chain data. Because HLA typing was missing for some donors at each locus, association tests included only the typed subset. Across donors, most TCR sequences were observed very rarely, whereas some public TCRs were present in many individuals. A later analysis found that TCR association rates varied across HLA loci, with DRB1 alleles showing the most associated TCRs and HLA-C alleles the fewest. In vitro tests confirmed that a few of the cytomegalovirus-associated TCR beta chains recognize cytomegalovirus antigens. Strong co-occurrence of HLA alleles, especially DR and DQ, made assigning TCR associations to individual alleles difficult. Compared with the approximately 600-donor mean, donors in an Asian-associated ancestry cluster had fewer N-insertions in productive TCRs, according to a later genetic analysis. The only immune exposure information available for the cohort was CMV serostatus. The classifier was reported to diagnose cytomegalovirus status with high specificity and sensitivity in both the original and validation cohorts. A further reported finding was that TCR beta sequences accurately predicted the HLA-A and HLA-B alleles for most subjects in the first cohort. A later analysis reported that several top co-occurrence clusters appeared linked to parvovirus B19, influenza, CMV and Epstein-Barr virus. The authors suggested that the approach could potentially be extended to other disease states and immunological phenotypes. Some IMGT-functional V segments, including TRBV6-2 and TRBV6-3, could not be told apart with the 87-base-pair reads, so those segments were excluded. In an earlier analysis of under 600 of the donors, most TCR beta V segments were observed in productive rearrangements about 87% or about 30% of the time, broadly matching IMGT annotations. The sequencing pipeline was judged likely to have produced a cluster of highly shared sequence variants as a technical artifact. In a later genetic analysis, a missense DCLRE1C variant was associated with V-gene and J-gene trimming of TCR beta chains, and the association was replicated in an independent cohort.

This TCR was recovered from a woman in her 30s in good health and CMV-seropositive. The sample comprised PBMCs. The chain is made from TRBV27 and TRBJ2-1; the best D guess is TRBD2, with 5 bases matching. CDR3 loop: CASSHYRGPYTGSYNEQFF. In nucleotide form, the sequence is TGTGCCAGCAGTCACTACCGAGGACCCTACACGGGGAGCTACAATGAGCAGTTCTTC.